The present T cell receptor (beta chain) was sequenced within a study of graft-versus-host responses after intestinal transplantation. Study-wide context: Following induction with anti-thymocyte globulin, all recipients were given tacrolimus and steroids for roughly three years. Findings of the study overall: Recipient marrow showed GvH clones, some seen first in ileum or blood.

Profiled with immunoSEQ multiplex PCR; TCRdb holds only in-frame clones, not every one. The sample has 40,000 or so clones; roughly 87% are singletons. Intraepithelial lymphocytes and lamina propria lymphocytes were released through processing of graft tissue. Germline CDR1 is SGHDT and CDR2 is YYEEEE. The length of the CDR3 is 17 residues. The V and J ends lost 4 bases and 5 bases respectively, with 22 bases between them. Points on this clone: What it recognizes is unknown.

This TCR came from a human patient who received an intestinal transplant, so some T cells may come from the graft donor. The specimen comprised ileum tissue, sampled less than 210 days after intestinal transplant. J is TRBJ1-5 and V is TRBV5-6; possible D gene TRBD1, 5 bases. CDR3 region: CASSRFVSRGADQPQHF. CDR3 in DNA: TGTGCCAGCAGCCGTTTTGTTAGTCGGGGCGCTGATCAGCCCCAGCATTTT.